This T cell receptor beta chain was sequenced for a study of beta chain features in type 1 diabetes. This CDR3 is 14 amino acids long. Trimming removed 5 bases from V and 4 bases from J; junction bases left unmatched: 6. The germline V gene encodes CDR1 SGHNT and CDR2 YENEEA. Reverse transcription of all isolated RNA meant that expressed TCRB transcripts were sequenced. Generated by immunoSEQ multiplex PCR, the TCRdb table keeps only in-frame clones and is missing some. This table has 680,000 or so clones, around 15% appearing once. Comment on this clone: The antigen is not known.

Study-wide findings and caveats: The study left unresolved whether HLA type influences TCRB rearrangement. Type 1 diabetes patients had TCRB CDR3s that were shorter (moderately but significantly so) in all four CD4+ subsets.

The J gene is TRBJ1-2, the V gene TRBV11-3; 8 positions match TRBD1. The sample consisted of naive CD4+ T cells from blood. The origin of this receptor is a man younger than 30 with type 1 diabetes. For the CDR3, the DNA is TGTGCCAGCAGCCCCGGACAGGGTAGCTATGGCTACACCTTC. Encoded protein: CASSPGQGSYGYTF.